Detailed here is one T cell receptor beta chain. The antigen is not known. The CDR3 is 18 residues long. Germline CDR1 is SGHVS and CDR2 is FQNEAQ. Trimming removed 0 bases from V and 3 bases from J; junction bases left unmatched: 11. These data are taken from a study of T cell repertoires in cytomegalovirus infection. TCRdb re-analysed the reads in MiXCR, keeping a single row per CDR3 protein. The sample shows approximately 390,000 distinct CDR3 sequences, roughly a third of them seen only once. Study-wide results and limits: Individuals carrying CMV plus the relevant HLA were identified by cumulative frequency of public TCR beta families.

The TCR originated in a human donor in good health (CMV status not recorded). Some clones in this sample may be carry-over from other donors' samples. The rearrangement uses TRBV7-8 and TRBJ2-1; 7 bases are a match to TRBD2. The specimen comprised cultured PBMCs, sampled from culture after CMV antigen stimulation. CDR3 region: CASSLARGGGSFYNEQFF. CDR3 bases: TGTGCCAGCAGCTTAGCCCGTGGAGGCGGGAGTTTCTACAATGAGCAGTTCTTC.